The clone carrying this T cell receptor (beta chain) was detected ten times or more. The data originate from a study of molecular identifiers for immune sequencing clone quantification. Germline assignment: CDR1 PRHDT and CDR2 FYEKMQ (reference sequence). V lost 2 bases to trimming and J lost 4 bases, with 9 bases between them. The CDR3 has 15 residues. TCRdb passed the PCR reads through MiXCR, listing each CDR3 protein once. The sample has 350,000 or so distinct CDR3 sequences; about a fifth are singletons. V gene TRBV13 combines with J gene TRBJ2-6, with a possible D match to TRBD1 (5 bases). The source of this sequence is a human donor in good health. Some libraries in this study had Jurkat cell RNA spiked in. Source material: naive CD8+ T cells from blood, with Jurkat cell RNA spiked in. Subset here: FACS-sorted CD8+CD4-CCR7+CD45RA+ naive T cells. The chain's CDR3 is CASSLTTAGANVLTF. CDR3 sequence (DNA): TGTGCCAGCAGCTTAACGACAGCCGGGGCCAACGTCCTGACTTTC.